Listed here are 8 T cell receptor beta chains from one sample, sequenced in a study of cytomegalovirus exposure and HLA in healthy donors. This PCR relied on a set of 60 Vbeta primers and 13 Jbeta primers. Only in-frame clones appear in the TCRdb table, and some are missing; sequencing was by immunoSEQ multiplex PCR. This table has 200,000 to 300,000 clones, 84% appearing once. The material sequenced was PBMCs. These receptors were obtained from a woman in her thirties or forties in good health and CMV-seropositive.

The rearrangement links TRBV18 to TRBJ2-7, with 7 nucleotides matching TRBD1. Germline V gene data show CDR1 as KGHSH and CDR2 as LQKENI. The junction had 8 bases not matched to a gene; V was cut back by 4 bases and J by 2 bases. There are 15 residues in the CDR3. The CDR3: CASSLLRTGAYEQYF. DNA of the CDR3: TGTGCCAGCTCACTACTAAGGACAGGCGCCTACGAGCAGTACTTC.

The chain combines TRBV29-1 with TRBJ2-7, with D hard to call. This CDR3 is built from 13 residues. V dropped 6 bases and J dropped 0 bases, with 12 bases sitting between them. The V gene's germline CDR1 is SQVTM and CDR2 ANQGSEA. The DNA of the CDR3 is TGCAGCGTCGCTGTAGCAAGCTCCTACGAGCAGTACTTC. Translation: CSVAVASSYEQYF.

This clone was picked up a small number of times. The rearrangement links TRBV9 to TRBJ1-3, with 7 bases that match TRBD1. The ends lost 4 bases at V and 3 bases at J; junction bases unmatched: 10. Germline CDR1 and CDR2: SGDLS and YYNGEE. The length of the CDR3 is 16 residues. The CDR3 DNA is TGTGCCAGCAGCACGAACAGGGGTAGTTATGGAAACACCATATATTTT. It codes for CASSTNRGSYGNTIYF.

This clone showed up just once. The CDR3 protein is CATSGAGSMNTEAFF. The CDR3 nucleotides are TGTGCCACCAGCGGGGCGGGGAGCATGAACACTGAAGCTTTCTTT. The V gene is TRBV15, the J gene TRBJ1-1, with D possibly being TRBD1 (5 bases). CDR1 is LNHNV and CDR2 is YYDKDF in the germline V gene (reference sequence). V gave up 5 bases and J gave up 0 bases, with 13 bases separating them. The CDR3 consists of 15 residues.

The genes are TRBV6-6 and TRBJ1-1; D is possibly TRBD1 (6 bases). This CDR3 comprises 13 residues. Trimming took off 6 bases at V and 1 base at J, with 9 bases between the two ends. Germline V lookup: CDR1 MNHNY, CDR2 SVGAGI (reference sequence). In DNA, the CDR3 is TGTGCCAGCAGCGACAGGAGGAACACTGAAGCTTTCTTT. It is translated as CASSDRRNTEAFF.

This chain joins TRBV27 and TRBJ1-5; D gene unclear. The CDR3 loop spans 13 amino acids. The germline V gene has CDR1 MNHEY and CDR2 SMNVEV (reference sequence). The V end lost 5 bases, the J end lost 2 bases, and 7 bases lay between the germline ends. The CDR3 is CASSPRGNQPQHF. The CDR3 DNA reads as TGTGCCAGCAGTCCCCGGGGCAATCAGCCCCAGCATTTT.

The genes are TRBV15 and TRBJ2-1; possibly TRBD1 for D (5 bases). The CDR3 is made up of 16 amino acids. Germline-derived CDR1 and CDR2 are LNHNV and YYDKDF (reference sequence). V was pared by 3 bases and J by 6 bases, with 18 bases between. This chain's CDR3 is CATSRGGRLGPNEQFF. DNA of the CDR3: TGTGCCACCAGCAGGGGCGGAAGATTGGGGCCCAATGAGCAGTTCTTC.

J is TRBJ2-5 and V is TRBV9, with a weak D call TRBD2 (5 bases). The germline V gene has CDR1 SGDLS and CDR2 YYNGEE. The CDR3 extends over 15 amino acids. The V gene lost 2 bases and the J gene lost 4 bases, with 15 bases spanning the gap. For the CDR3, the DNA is TGTGCCAGCAGCGTCGGGGTGTCCCCCAGAGAGACCCAGTACTTC. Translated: CASSVGVSPRETQYF.